The rows below give T cell receptor beta chains drawn from one sample of a study of blood T cell repertoires in COVID-19. Libraries were prepared by immunoSEQ multiplex PCR; TCRdb keeps only in-frame clonotypes and omits some of them. Of around 100,000 clones in the sample, 80% to 90% were seen once. The sample taken for sequencing was peripheral blood. The receptor set was obtained from a man aged 50-59 years with acute or convalescent COVID-19. Each CDR3 is given with its conserved first and last residue. The D gene is left open where the match is weak. The listing skips clone size in some rows; elsewhere it reads once, few, many or a size class.

j_call clone_size v_call d_call cdr3_nt cdr3_aa
TRBJ2-1 NA TRBV7-2 TRBD2 TGTGCCAGCAGCTTAGAGTCGGGGACTAGCGGGAGGCAGTTCTTC CASSLESGTSGRQFF
TRBJ1-5 NA TRBV5-8 TRBD1 TGTGCCAGCAGCCCATGGACAGGGGGCAATCAGCCCCAGCATTTT CASSPWTGGNQPQHF
TRBJ2-5 NA TRBV18 NA TGTGCCAGCTCACCAGTTGAGGCACAAGAGACCCAGTACTTC CASSPVEAQETQYF
TRBJ1-2 once TRBV5-1 NA TGCGCCAGCAGCTTGGAACTGCGCTATGGCTACACCTTC CASSLELRYGYTF
TRBJ2-1 NA TRBV10-3 TRBD2 TGTGCCATCAGCTTTAGCGGGAGCCCTTACAATGAGCAGTTCTTC CAISFSGSPYNEQFF
TRBJ1-2 NA TRBV5-4 NA TGTGCCAGCAGTTCGGGGGCTAACTATGGCTACACCTTC CASSSGANYGYTF
TRBJ1-1 few TRBV30 NA TGTGCCTGGAGTGTACAGAGAAGCGCTTTCTTT CAWSVQRSAFF
TRBJ1-4 NA TRBV6-5 TRBD1 TGTGCCAGCAGTTACTCGAAGGGGGCGGATGAAAAACTGTTTTTT CASSYSKGADEKLFF
TRBJ2-5 NA TRBV28 NA TGTGCCAGCAGACAGGTGGGGGAGACCCAGTACTTC CASRQVGETQYF
TRBJ2-1 NA TRBV10-3 TRBD2 TGTGCCATCAGTACCGGGACTAGCGGGAGGCCCCAGCAGTTCTTC CAISTGTSGRPQQFF
TRBJ2-3 once TRBV15 NA TGTGCCACCAGCAGAGGAAGAGGTCCGGTAGTGGTTACGCAGTATTTT CATSRGRGPVVVTQYF
TRBJ1-2 once TRBV3-1/TRBV3-2 NA TGTGCCAGCAGCCAAGACCCACGAGGGAGCTACACCTTC CASSQDPRGSYTF
TRBJ2-1 once TRBV5-4 TRBD1 TGTGCCAGCAGCCAACCCAGGGGGCCTTCCTACAATGAGCAGTTCTTC CASSQPRGPSYNEQFF
TRBJ2-1 NA TRBV27 TRBD1 TGTGCCAGCAGTGGGACCGGGACAGCCAATGAGCAGTTCTTC CASSGTGTANEQFF
TRBJ1-1 NA TRBV5-1 TRBD1 TGCGCCAGCAGCATAGGGACAGGGAACACTGAAGCTTTCTTT CASSIGTGNTEAFF
TRBJ2-1 NA TRBV27 TRBD1 TGTGCCAGCAGGACCGGTCCAGGGACAGGGGGCATCTACAATGAGCAGTTCTTC CASRTGPGTGGIYNEQFF
TRBJ2-1 NA TRBV4-1 NA TGCGCAAGCGGCGACGGGAGCCCCTACAATGAGCAGTTCTTC CASGDGSPYNEQFF
TRBJ1-2 NA TRBV7-9 TRBD1 TGTGCCAGCAGCCTAGACAGGGATCGGCACTATGGCTACACCTTC CASSLDRDRHYGYTF